The 27 T cell receptor beta chains below were found in one sample sequenced in a study of cytomegalovirus exposure and HLA in healthy donors. PCR primers comprised 60 Vbeta and 13 Jbeta primers. TCRdb's table, derived via immunoSEQ multiplex PCR, lists solely in-frame clones and lacks some. The top ten clones hold 2% to 2.5% of a sample with under 200,000 clones, 80% to 85% of them seen once. Sequencing was carried out using PBMCs. The receptor set was obtained from a male donor in good health and CMV-seronegative.

The J gene is TRBJ2-7, the V gene TRBV7-9, with D possibly being TRBD1 (5 bases). With 4 bases removed from V and 1 base from J, the gap between germline ends came to 8 bases. The germline gives CDR1 SEHNR, CDR2 FQNEAQ (reference sequence). The CDR3 consists of 13 residues. The CDR3 reads CASSSDRSYEQYF. The CDR3 nucleotides are TGTGCCAGCAGCTCAGACAGATCCTACGAGCAGTACTTC.

The rearrangement uses TRBV7-8 and TRBJ2-5, with D unresolved. Trimming took off 0 bases at V and 2 bases at J, with 10 bases between the two ends. Germline assignment: CDR1 SGHVS and CDR2 FQNEAQ. The CDR3 loop spans 15 amino acids. The CDR3 region is CASSLAGSVQETQYF. Written as DNA, the CDR3 is TGTGCCAGCAGCTTAGCGGGCAGTGTACAAGAGACCCAGTACTTC.

This clone is medium-sized in the sample. V usage is TRBV19 and J usage is TRBJ2-7; TRBD2 is a possible D gene (6 bases). Trimming took off 5 bases at V and 3 bases at J, with 14 bases between the two ends. CDR3 length equals 14 residues. The germline V gene encodes CDR1 LNHDA and CDR2 SQIVND (reference sequence). CDR3 protein: CASSLDAGFYEQYF. CDR3 bases: TGTGCCAGTAGTCTGGATGCGGGGTTCTACGAGCAGTACTTC.

The chain is built from TRBV6-6 and TRBJ1-3, with 10 bases fitting TRBD1. This CDR3 is 16 amino acids long. V gave up 5 bases and J gave up 1 base; unmatched junction bases: 5. CDR1 and CDR2 (germline): MNHNY, SVGAGI (reference sequence). The CDR3 is CASSTGQGSSGNTIYF. The CDR3 DNA is TGTGCCAGCAGTACGGGACAGGGGTCTTCTGGAAACACCATATATTTT.

V usage is TRBV11-2 and J usage is TRBJ1-2; D is unclear. The CDR3 is 13 residues long. Between the trimmed V and J ends, which lost 5 bases and 3 bases, there was a span of 10 bases. Germline CDR1 SGHAT, CDR2 FQNNGV. CDR3: CASSPQKYYGYTF. For the CDR3, the DNA is TGTGCCAGCAGCCCACAGAAATACTATGGCTACACCTTC.

The J gene is TRBJ1-1, the V gene TRBV5-4; 10 bases match TRBD1. The CDR3 contains 15 residues. Germline V lookup: CDR1 SGHNT, CDR2 YYREEE (reference sequence). J was trimmed by 11 bases and V by 2 bases; bases with no gene match: 12. The CDR3, as DNA: TGTGCCAGCAGCTTAGGGGGACAGGGGATAAGCAAGGCTTTCTTT. It specifies CASSLGGQGISKAFF.

As DNA, the CDR3 is TGTGCCAGTAGTGAGGGTGGAGGGGAGACCCAGTACTTC. It is translated as CASSEGGGETQYF. The chain has TRBV19 and TRBJ2-5; TRBD2 might be the D (6 bases). CDR3 size: 13 residues. Deletions cut 5 bases from V and 5 bases from J, with 12 bases between. The germline V gene encodes CDR1 LNHDA and CDR2 SQIVND (reference sequence). The full variable domain, completed using reference TRBV19 and TRBJ2-5, is DGGITQSPKYLFRKEGQNVTLSCEQNLNHDAMYWYRQDPGQGLRLIYYSQIVNDFQKGDIAEGYSVSREKKESFPLTVTSAQKNPTAFYLCASSEGGGETQYFGPGTRLLVL.

The V and J genes are TRBV6-1 and TRBJ1-2; D gene ambiguous. Germline assignment: CDR1 MNHNS and CDR2 SASEGT. V was pared by 1 base and J by 0 bases, with 15 bases between. The CDR3 length is 17 residues. As DNA, the CDR3 is TGTGCCAGCAGTGAAGGACCGAGGGATACTGCTAACTATGGCTACACCTTC. It specifies CASSEGPRDTANYGYTF.

This rearrangement joins TRBV4-1 to TRBJ1-5; D is undetermined. The germline CDR1 and CDR2 sequences are MGHRA and YSYEKL. The CDR3 totals 16 residues. V was pared by 1 base and J by 0 bases, with 10 bases between. The CDR3 coding sequence is TGCGCCAGCAGCCAAGTTCCAGGCTATAGCAATCAGCCCCAGCATTTT. The encoded protein is CASSQVPGYSNQPQHF.

The chain joins TRBV5-1 to TRBJ2-3; 9 bases are a match to TRBD2. Germline V lookup: CDR1 SGHRS, CDR2 YFSETQ. V gave up 7 bases and J gave up 4 bases; unmatched junction bases: 7. The CDR3 has 14 residues. The CDR3 is CASGAGGESDTQYF. The CDR3 DNA reads as TGCGCCAGCGGAGCGGGGGGAGAGTCAGATACGCAGTATTTT.

This chain connects TRBV30 to TRBJ2-7; weak D call: TRBD1 (5 bases). The CDR3 sequence is 13 residues long. Deletions cut 4 bases from V and 6 bases from J, with 16 bases between. Germline V gene data show CDR1 as GTSNPN and CDR2 as SVGIG (reference sequence). CDR3 region: CAWNVLLQGEQYF. The CDR3 region has the DNA TGTGCCTGGAACGTACTTCTTCAGGGCGAGCAGTACTTC.

The rearrangement links TRBV11-2 to TRBJ2-7; 7 nucleotides match TRBD1. The CDR3 runs to 12 residues. In germline, CDR1 is SGHAT, CDR2 FQNNGV. The J segment lost 6 bases and the V segment lost 9 bases, leaving 8 bases of the junction unmatched. The CDR3 loop is CASGQDSTEQYF. DNA for the CDR3: TGTGCCAGTGGACAGGATTCCACCGAGCAGTACTTC.

The CDR3 protein is CASSYQTGYEQYF. The CDR3 region has the DNA TGTGCCAGCAGTTACCAGACAGGCTACGAGCAGTACTTC. V usage is TRBV6-5 and J usage is TRBJ2-5, with a tentative D call TRBD1 (6 bases). The J call is doubtful: the DNA matches TRBJ2-7 better. This CDR3 contains 13 residues. Germline V lookup: CDR1 MNHEY, CDR2 SVGAGI.

The chain joins TRBV7-8 to TRBJ1-1; TRBD1 agrees at 8 bases. The V segment lost 5 bases and the J segment 2 bases; nucleotides outside the gene matches: 4. Germline loops: CDR1 SGHVS, CDR2 FQNEAQ. The CDR3 runs to 14 residues. The CDR3 coding sequence is TGTGCCAGCAGCCTGGGACAGGTAAACACTGAAGCTTTCTTT. This encodes CASSLGQVNTEAFF.

The V call is TRBV5-1, the J call TRBJ1-2; 8 nucleotides align to TRBD1. Germline loops: CDR1 SGHRS, CDR2 YFSETQ. The ends lost 3 bases at V and 3 bases at J; junction bases unmatched: 4. The CDR3 extends over 14 amino acids. CDR3 sequence (DNA): TGCGCCAGCAGCTCGACAGGGGAGGACTATGGCTACACCTTC. This sequence encodes CASSSTGEDYGYTF.

The V gene is TRBV13, the J gene TRBJ2-1; possibly TRBD1 for D (6 bases). This CDR3 spans 15 amino acids. V was clipped by 5 bases and J by 7 bases, with 18 bases between them. CDR1 and CDR2 (germline): PRHDT, FYEKMQ (reference sequence). The CDR3 region is CASSQITGQGNEQFF. The DNA of the CDR3 is TGTGCCAGCAGCCAAATCACGGGGCAGGGGAATGAGCAGTTCTTC. Filled out from reference TRBV13 and TRBJ2-1, the complete variable domain reads AAGVIQSPRHLIKEKRETATLKCYPIPRHDTVYWYQQGPGQDPQFLISFYEKMQSDKGSIPDRFSAQQFSDYHSELNMSSLELGDSALYFCASSQITGQGNEQFFGPGTRLTVL.

V is TRBV29-1 and J is TRBJ1-1, with 9 bases lining up with TRBD1. Trimming removed 7 bases from V and 4 bases from J; junction bases left unmatched: 10. Germline values: CDR1 SQVTM, CDR2 ANQGSEA. This CDR3 contains 14 residues. The CDR3 spells CSGISTGGFTEAFF. The CDR3 nucleotides read TGCAGCGGTATAAGTACAGGGGGCTTCACTGAAGCTTTCTTT.

The V call is TRBV4-2, the J call TRBJ2-3; D is ambiguous. Trimming took off 0 bases at V and 3 bases at J, with 10 bases between the two ends. Germline lookup yields CDR1 LGHNA and CDR2 YNFKEQ. The CDR3 is 15 amino acids. CDR3 sequence (DNA): TGTGCCAGCAGCCAAGATCTCAGGATAACAGATACGCAGTATTTT. Amino acids: CASSQDLRITDTQYF.

The rearrangement uses TRBV27 and TRBJ2-2; maybe TRBD2 (7 bases). Between the trimmed V and J ends, which lost 1 base and 5 bases, there was a span of 11 bases. This CDR3 is 15 amino acids long. Germline CDR1 is MNHEY and CDR2 is SMNVEV (reference sequence). The CDR3 loop reads CASSLYREGTGELFF. Here the CDR3 DNA reads TGTGCCAGCAGTTTATACAGGGAGGGTACCGGGGAGCTGTTTTTT.

The V gene is TRBV5-1, the J gene TRBJ1-4; 11 nucleotides align to TRBD1. The germline gives CDR1 SGHRS, CDR2 YFSETQ. Trimming cost V 4 bases and J 8 bases; bases outside gene matches: 4. The CDR3 covers 14 residues. The DNA of the CDR3 is TGCGCCAGCAGCGCCGGGACAGGGGGAGAAAAACTGTTTTTT. This sequence encodes CASSAGTGGEKLFF.

This clone has just a few counts. The gene calls are TRBV5-1 and TRBJ1-1; weak D call: TRBD1 (6 bases). The CDR3 sequence is 16 residues long. Germline V gene lookup returns CDR1 SGHRS and CDR2 YFSETQ. The V and J ends lost 0 bases and 0 bases respectively, with 12 bases between them. The CDR3 bases are TGCGCCAGCAGCTTGGTCTTCGGACAGATGAACACTGAAGCTTTCTTT. Amino acid sequence: CASSLVFGQMNTEAFF.

V gene TRBV6-1 combines with J gene TRBJ2-3; 7 nucleotides match TRBD1. After removal of 8 bases from V and 4 bases from J, the junction contained 12 bases not matched to a gene. The CDR3 has 15 residues. The germline CDR1 and CDR2 sequences are MNHNS and SASEGT. The CDR3 reads CASSRDRVNPDTQYF. The CDR3 bases are TGTGCCAGCTCCCGAGACAGGGTTAATCCAGATACGCAGTATTTT.

Only one count was recorded for this clone. The V call is TRBV7-9, the J call TRBJ1-2; D perhaps matches TRBD1 (6 bases). CDR3 length: 16 residues. The germline V gene has CDR1 SEHNR and CDR2 FQNEAQ (reference sequence). The V end lost 4 bases, the J end lost 4 bases, and 19 bases lay between the germline ends. The CDR3 spells CASSSPDRPHFYGYTF. CDR3 DNA: TGTGCCAGCAGCTCACCCGACAGGCCTCATTTCTATGGCTACACCTTC.

Comment on this clone: Distinct nucleotide sequences in the sample also encode this CDR3. The chain is built from TRBV6-5 and TRBJ2-3; 10 positions agree with TRBD1. Per germline, CDR1 MNHEY and CDR2 SVGAGI. V trimming: 0 bases; J trimming: 4 bases; junction bases outside the gene matches: 4. The CDR3 loop spans 16 amino acids. This chain's CDR3 is CASSYSGGTGADTQYF. CDR3 DNA sequence: TGTGCCAGCAGTTACTCAGGAGGGACAGGGGCAGATACGCAGTATTTT.

J is TRBJ2-5 and V is TRBV28; 11 nucleotides match TRBD2. This CDR3 spans 15 amino acids. Germline CDR1 and CDR2: MDHEN and SYDVKM. Germline trimming cut 3 bases from V and 4 bases from J; bases unmatched to any gene: 4. As DNA, the CDR3 is TGTGCCAGCAGTTTTGTAGCGGGGGGGGGAGAGACCCAGTACTTC. Its translation: CASSFVAGGGETQYF.

V and J are TRBV5-4 and TRBJ2-5, with 7 bases lining up with TRBD1. CDR3 length: 15 residues. Germline CDR1 reads SGHNT; CDR2 reads YYREEE (reference sequence). J gave up 4 bases and V 3 bases, and 9 bases lay outside the gene matches. CDR3 DNA sequence: TGTGCCAGCAGCTCTGGAAGGACAGGTCCAGAGACCCAGTACTTC. Its protein is CASSSGRTGPETQYF.

This sequence joins TRBV10-1 and TRBJ2-7, with 8 bases that match TRBD1. Germline assignment: CDR1 WNHNN and CDR2 SYGVQD (reference sequence). With V trimmed by 5 bases and J by 6 bases, 12 bases remained unmatched. CDR3 length equals 15 residues. The CDR3: CASSPSAQGGTEQYF. The CDR3 DNA sequence: TGCGCCAGCAGTCCCTCAGCACAGGGGGGAACCGAGCAGTACTTC.